This is a list of T cell receptor beta chains from one sample in a study of blood T cell repertoires in COVID-19. The method was immunoSEQ multiplex PCR; TCRdb's version includes in-frame clones alone and lacks a portion of them. The table shows about 100,000 clones, with 70% to 90% occurring only once. The sample comprised peripheral blood. The source is a human donor in a cohort sampled during active COVID-19. Each CDR3 is given with its conserved first and last residue. A D gene is named only where the DNA matches it firmly. For some rows the clone size is stated as once, few or many, or as a class when expanded; others skip it.

j_call v_call clone_size d_call cdr3_nt cdr3_aa
TRBJ2-3 TRBV28 . TRBD2 TGTGCCAGCAGGGAGCGGGAGGAAACGCAGTATTTT CASREREETQYF
TRBJ1-4 TRBV7-8 . . TGTGCCAGCAGCCCCATCAGTGCAACTAATGAAAAACTGTTTTTT CASSPISATNEKLFF
TRBJ2-7 TRBV7-3 . TRBD2 TGTGCCAGCAGCCCGCTAGCGGGGGGTCCCGGGGAGCAGTACTTC CASSPLAGGPGEQYF
TRBJ1-1 TRBV28 . . TGTGCCAGCAGGCAGGGAGGTACCCACACTGAAGCTTTCTTT CASRQGGTHTEAFF
TRBJ1-3 TRBV28 . TRBD1 TGTGCCAGCAGTTCGGGACAGGGGTGGGACACCATATATTTT CASSSGQGWDTIYF
TRBJ1-1 TRBV6-5 . . TGTGCCAGCAGACAGGGAACGAGCACTGAAGCTTTCTTT CASRQGTSTEAFF
TRBJ2-1 TRBV11-2 . TRBD2 TGTGCCAGCAGCTTAGAACGGACTAGCCAGCAGTTCTTC CASSLERTSQQFF
TRBJ2-1 TRBV7-3 . TRBD1 TGTGCCAGCAGCATTCCGGGACAGGGGTACAATGAGCAGTTCTTC CASSIPGQGYNEQFF
TRBJ1-3 TRBV18 . TRBD1 TGTGCCAGCTCACCAGTCGGGACAGGGGCTCGGAACACCATATATTTT CASSPVGTGARNTIYF
TRBJ2-2 TRBV5-1 . . TGCGCCAGCAGCTTACGGGGGGCTGGGACCGGGGAGCTGTTTTTT CASSLRGAGTGELFF
TRBJ2-3 TRBV11-3 . TRBD2 TGTGCCAGCAGCACGGGAACTAGCGGTTTATTGGATACGCAGTATTTT CASSTGTSGLLDTQYF
TRBJ1-2 TRBV28 . . TGTGCCAGCAGTTTAGACAGGAGTTATGGCTACACCTTC CASSLDRSYGYTF
TRBJ1-2 TRBV4-2 . . TGTGCCAGCAGCCAAGGCGGTGTTGGCTACACCTTC CASSQGGVGYTF
TRBJ2-5 TRBV28 . . TGTGCCAGCAAACTCGGGGGACGCCCGATACATGGCGAGACCCAGTACTTC CASKLGGRPIHGETQYF
TRBJ1-1 TRBV5-1 few TRBD1 TGCGCCAGCAGCCTAGGACAGGGGATCTACACTGAAGCTTTCTTT CASSLGQGIYTEAFF
TRBJ2-7 TRBV27 . . TGTGCCAGCAGTTTATTCGGGGTCGGGGGCGAGCAGTACTTC CASSLFGVGGEQYF
TRBJ2-3 TRBV27 . TRBD1 TGTGCCAGCAGTTTCCGAGACAGGGCGTACACAGATACGCAGTATTTT CASSFRDRAYTDTQYF
TRBJ1-5 TRBV7-6 . . TGTGCCAGCAGCTTAGAAGGCAGGGATCAGCCCCAGCATTTT CASSLEGRDQPQHF
TRBJ1-5 TRBV19 . TRBD1 TGTGCCAGTAGTAGGAACTTGGACAGGGTTGACCTCTATAGCAATCAGCCCCAGCATTTT CASSRNLDRVDLYSNQPQHF
TRBJ1-1 TRBV25-1 few . TGTGCCAGCGTTGAACGGGGAACCACTGAAGCTTTCTTT CASVERGTTEAFF
TRBJ2-7 TRBV7-6 . . TGTGCCAGCAGCTTAGCGCATGACACCCCGATCGTGTCCTACGAGCAGTACTTC CASSLAHDTPIVSYEQYF
TRBJ2-1 TRBV7-2 medium-sized TRBD2 TGTGCCAGCAGCTTAGAGGCGGGAGTCTACAATGAGCAGTTCTTC CASSLEAGVYNEQFF
TRBJ2-3 TRBV18 . TRBD1 TGTGCCAGCTCACTACGACAGGGGGAGTCAGATACGCAGTATTTT CASSLRQGESDTQYF
TRBJ1-2 TRBV15 once TRBD1 TGTGCCACCAGCAGAGACGCCGGGACAGGGGCGGGCTACACCTTC CATSRDAGTGAGYTF
TRBJ1-1 TRBV3-1/TRBV3-2 . TRBD1 TGTGCCAGCAGCCAATATGTCAGGGGGCTTTTCACTGAAGCTTTCTTT CASSQYVRGLFTEAFF
TRBJ2-1 TRBV28 . . TGTGCCAGCAGTTTTCTGGCAGGGCTTGATAGGGCGCTCCACAATGAGCAGTTCTTC CASSFLAGLDRALHNEQFF
TRBJ2-2 TRBV5-1 once TRBD2 TGCGCCAGCAGCCTATGGGGTAGCGGGAGAACCGGGGAGCTGTTTTTT CASSLWGSGRTGELFF
TRBJ2-1 TRBV30 . . TGTGCCTGCAAGCATAATGAGCAGTTCTTC CACKHNEQFF
TRBJ2-2 TRBV7-2 . TRBD2 TGTGCCAGCAGCTTACCCGGGACTAGTTCCGGGGAGCTGTTTTTT CASSLPGTSSGELFF
TRBJ2-1 TRBV19 once TRBD2 TGTGCCAGTACCCCCGCCCTTGCGGGGGGATACAATGAGCAGTTCTTC CASTPALAGGYNEQFF
TRBJ2-7 TRBV9 . . TGTGCCAGCAGCGTAACCGGGACTCCAACTAACGAGCAGTACTTC CASSVTGTPTNEQYF
TRBJ2-1 TRBV5-4 . TRBD2 TGTGCCAGCAGCGAACCGGGACTAGCGGGAGGGCAGCAGTTCTTC CASSEPGLAGGQQFF
TRBJ2-7 TRBV7-9 . . TGTGCCAGCAGCTTAACCAGGGACTCTAGGGAGCAGTACTTC CASSLTRDSREQYF
TRBJ2-7 TRBV6-5 . . TGTGCCAGCCTTAATCCCTACGAGCAGTACTTC CASLNPYEQYF
TRBJ1-2 TRBV5-6 . TRBD1 TGTGCCAGCAGTCAAGGACAGGACTATGGCTACACCTTC CASSQGQDYGYTF
TRBJ2-7 TRBV6-1 . TRBD2 TGTGCCAGCAGTGAAGGGCTTAGCGGGACATACGAGCAGTACTTC CASSEGLSGTYEQYF
TRBJ1-2 TRBV20-1 . . TGCAGTGCTAGTCATCAGGCGGGCTATGGCTACACCTTC CSASHQAGYGYTF
TRBJ1-2 TRBV6-5 . TRBD1 TGTGCCAGCAGACGACGACAGGGTGAGGGCTACACCTTC CASRRRQGEGYTF
TRBJ2-5 TRBV11-3 . TRBD1 TGTGCCAGCAGCTTATCCGGGACAGGGAGCCAAGAGACCCAGTACTTC CASSLSGTGSQETQYF
TRBJ2-1 TRBV30 . . TGTGCCTGGAGTGTGTCGGCTTTTAGGGGTGAGCAGTTCTTC CAWSVSAFRGEQFF
TRBJ2-2 TRBV7-7 . . TGTGCCAGCAGCCCAAGCTATCTCTCGGGAGCCACCGTCGGGGAGCTGTTTTTT CASSPSYLSGATVGELFF
TRBJ2-7 TRBV16 . TRBD1 TGTGCCAGCAGCCGCCGACAGGGAAACTACGAGCAGTACTTC CASSRRQGNYEQYF
TRBJ2-3 TRBV19 . . TGTGCCAGTACCCGTCGGGGTACAGATACGCAGTATTTT CASTRRGTDTQYF
TRBJ2-1 TRBV7-9 . . TGTGCCAGCAGCGGTAGTGGCAGGGGAATCGATGAGCAGTTCTTC CASSGSGRGIDEQFF
TRBJ1-1 TRBV28 many . TGTGCCAGCACCTCACCCCGGGGGGCGGTCACTGAAGCTTTCTTT CASTSPRGAVTEAFF
TRBJ2-1 TRBV7-6 . TRBD2 TGTGCCAGCAGCTCAGGACTAGCGGCTACCTACAATGAGCAGTTCTTC CASSSGLAATYNEQFF
TRBJ1-5 TRBV6-4 . . TGTGCCAGCAGTCGTCGCGCGCCGTTTTTTTTGCAGCCCCAGCATTTT CASSRRAPFFLQPQHF
TRBJ2-7 TRBV27 . TRBD1 TGTGCCAGCGGCTTAATGGACAGGGGCTACGAGCAGTACTTC CASGLMDRGYEQYF
TRBJ1-1 TRBV18 . . TGTGCCAGCTCAATGCAGAAGAACACTGAAGCTTTCTTT CASSMQKNTEAFF